This TCR beta chain was retrieved from a study of blood T cell repertoires in COVID-19. For the study at large: Acute-phase and convalescent COVID-19 samples originated in the United States, Italy and Spain. In each case, the material was cDNA or gDNA derived from T cells, B-cell-depleted T cells, or PBMCs.

TCRdb's table, derived via immunoSEQ multiplex PCR, lists solely in-frame clones and lacks some. Of about 250,000 clones detected, around nine tenths appear once; the ten largest clones hold under 2%. Material for sequencing was peripheral blood. The receptor was isolated from a woman aged 55-70 years who had recovered from COVID-19.

The CDR3 bases are TGTGCCAGCAGCTTACCCGGGACTAGCGGGGGGACAGATACGCAGTATTTT. As protein: CASSLPGTSGGTDTQYF. The chain links TRBV7-9 to TRBJ2-3; 15 bases fit TRBD2. CDR1 SEHNR and CDR2 FQNEAQ come from the germline V gene (reference sequence). The CDR3 runs to 17 residues. V lost 2 bases, J lost 3 bases, and 3 bases stayed unmatched.